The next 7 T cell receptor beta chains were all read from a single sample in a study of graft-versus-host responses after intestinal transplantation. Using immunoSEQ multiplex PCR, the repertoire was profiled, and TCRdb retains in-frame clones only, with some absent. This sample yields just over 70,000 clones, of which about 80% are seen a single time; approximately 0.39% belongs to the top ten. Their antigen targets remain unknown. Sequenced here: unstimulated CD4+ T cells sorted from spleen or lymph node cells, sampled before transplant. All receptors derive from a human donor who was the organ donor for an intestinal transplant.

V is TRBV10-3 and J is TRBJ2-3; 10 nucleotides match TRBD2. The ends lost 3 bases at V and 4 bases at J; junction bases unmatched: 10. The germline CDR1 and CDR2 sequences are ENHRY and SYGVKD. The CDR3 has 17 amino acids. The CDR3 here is CAISDGSGGPRADTQYF. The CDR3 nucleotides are TGTGCCATCAGTGATGGTAGCGGGGGGCCCAGGGCAGATACGCAGTATTTT.

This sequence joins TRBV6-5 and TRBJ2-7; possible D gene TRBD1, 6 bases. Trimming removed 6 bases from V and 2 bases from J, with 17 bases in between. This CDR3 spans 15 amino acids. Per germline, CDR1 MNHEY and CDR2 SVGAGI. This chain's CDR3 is CASSHFRGSTYEQYV. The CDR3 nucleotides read TGTGCCAGCAGCCATTTCAGGGGATCGACCTACGAGCAGTACGTC.

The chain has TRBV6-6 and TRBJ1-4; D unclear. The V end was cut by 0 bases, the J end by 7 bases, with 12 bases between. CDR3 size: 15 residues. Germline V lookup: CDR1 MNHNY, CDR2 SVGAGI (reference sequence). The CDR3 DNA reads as TGTGCCAGCAGTTACTCTAGAGGGTTCGTTGAAAAACTGTTTTTT. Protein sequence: CASSYSRGFVEKLFF.

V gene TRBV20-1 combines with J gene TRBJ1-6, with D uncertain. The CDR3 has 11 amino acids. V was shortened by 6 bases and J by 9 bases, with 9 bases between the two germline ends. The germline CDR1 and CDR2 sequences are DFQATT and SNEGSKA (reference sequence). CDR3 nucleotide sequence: TGCAGTGCAAAATCATTTTCACCCCTCCACTTT. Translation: CSAKSFSPLHF.

The chain's CDR3 is CASSSIRQGGNYGYTF. CDR3 DNA: TGTGCCAGCAGTTCAATCCGACAGGGTGGGAACTATGGCTACACCTTC. This chain links TRBV27 with TRBJ1-2; 7 bases are shared with TRBD1. The V segment lost 4 bases and the J segment 2 bases; nucleotides outside the gene matches: 10. Germline V lookup: CDR1 MNHEY, CDR2 SMNVEV (reference sequence). CDR3 size: 16 residues.

The CDR3 nucleotides are TGTGCCAGCGCGTGGACTTTCAGGGAGACCCAGTACTTC. Its translation is CASAWTFRETQYF. V is TRBV7-2 and J is TRBJ2-5, with D possibly being TRBD2 (5 bases). Germline CDR1 reads SGHTA; CDR2 reads FQGNSA. Trimming removed 8 bases from V and 5 bases from J, with 15 bases in between. This CDR3 is 13 amino acids long.

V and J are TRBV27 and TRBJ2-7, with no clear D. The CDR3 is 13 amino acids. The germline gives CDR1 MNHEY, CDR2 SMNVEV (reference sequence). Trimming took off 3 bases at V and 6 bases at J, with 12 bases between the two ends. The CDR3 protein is CASSFDSTAEQYV. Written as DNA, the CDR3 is TGTGCCAGCAGTTTCGACTCAACCGCCGAGCAGTACGTC.